What follows are 6 T cell receptor beta chains derived from one specimen sequenced in a study of T cells in localized non-small cell lung cancer (dated by TCRdb to the early 2020s). The library was built by means of the immunoSEQ multiplex PCR assay. Sourced from immuneACCESS, this table was stored by TCRdb with only in-frame sequences that have V and J called. A share of the clones is absent; for the studies checked, an unresolved V gene accounts for under half, and the remainder has no known explanation. The sample table contains about 77,000 clones; only one count was recorded for 88% of them. Of the sample, approximately 22% falls within the top ten clones. Specimen: peripheral blood, collected before any cancer treatment. The source of these receptors is a woman aged 35 to 70 with stage I squamous cell lung carcinoma.

The CDR3 nucleotides are TGTGCCAGCAGTTTCCCCCCTCGACAGTCTCTTCATGGAAACACCATATATTTT. Translation: CASSFPPRQSLHGNTIYF. The chain joins TRBV28 to TRBJ1-3; possible D gene TRBD1, 5 bases. V was pared by 3 bases and J by 3 bases, with 21 bases between. From germline, CDR1 is MDHEN and CDR2 SYDVKM. This CDR3 has 18 amino acids.

This clone was seen a single time. The chain links TRBV6-1 to TRBJ1-3; TRBD1 is a possible D gene (5 bases). The CDR3 runs to 15 residues. Germline V lookup: CDR1 MNHNS, CDR2 SASEGT. V was cut by 6 bases and J by 0 bases, with 12 bases left in between. CDR3 loop: CASSHGGASGNTIYF. Written as DNA, the CDR3 is TGTGCCAGCAGCCACGGTGGGGCCTCTGGAAACACCATATATTTT.

This rearrangement joins TRBV18 to TRBJ2-3; 7 nucleotides line up with TRBD1. The germline gives CDR1 KGHSH, CDR2 LQKENI. V lost 4 bases, J lost 2 bases, and 3 bases stayed unmatched. The CDR3 length is 14 residues. The CDR3: CASSQGAFTDTQYF. CDR3 nucleotides: TGTGCCAGCTCACAGGGGGCTTTCACAGATACGCAGTATTTT.

This chain links TRBV23-1 with TRBJ1-4; D gene ambiguous. TRBV23-1 is reported as an ORF; its role is uncertain. The ends were cut back, 7 bases at V and 4 bases at J, with 10 bases in the middle. The CDR3 has 13 amino acids. The CDR3 DNA reads TGCGCCAGCAAACGACAAGTTAATGAAAAACTGTTTTTT. Translated: CASKRQVNEKLFF.

The rearrangement joins TRBV5-6 to TRBJ2-7; D may be TRBD2 (6 bases). This CDR3 has 16 residues. V lost 4 bases and J 1 base, leaving 18 bases between the germline ends. The V gene's germline CDR1 is SGHDT and CDR2 YYEEEE. For the CDR3, the DNA is TGTGCCAGCAGCCTACCCCCGGGAGACTTGTCCTACGAGCAGTACTTC. Residues: CASSLPPGDLSYEQYF. The entire variable domain, with the rest obtained from reference TRBV5-6 and TRBJ2-7, is as follows: DAGVTQSPTHLIKTRGQQVTLRCSPKSGHDTVSWYQQALGQGPQFIFQYYEEEERQRGNFPDRFSGHQFPNYSSELNVNALLLGDSALYLCASSLPPGDLSYEQYFGPGTRLTVT.

This chain joins TRBV15 and TRBJ2-5; D tentatively reads TRBD1 or TRBD2 (5 bases each). CDR1 is LNHNV, CDR2 YYDKDF, per germline (reference sequence). This CDR3 has 15 residues. V lost 0 bases and J 5 bases, leaving 13 bases between the germline ends. CDR3 coding DNA: TGTGCCACCAGCAGAGATCCAAGGGGACGGGAGACCCAGTACTTC. It yields the protein CATSRDPRGRETQYF.